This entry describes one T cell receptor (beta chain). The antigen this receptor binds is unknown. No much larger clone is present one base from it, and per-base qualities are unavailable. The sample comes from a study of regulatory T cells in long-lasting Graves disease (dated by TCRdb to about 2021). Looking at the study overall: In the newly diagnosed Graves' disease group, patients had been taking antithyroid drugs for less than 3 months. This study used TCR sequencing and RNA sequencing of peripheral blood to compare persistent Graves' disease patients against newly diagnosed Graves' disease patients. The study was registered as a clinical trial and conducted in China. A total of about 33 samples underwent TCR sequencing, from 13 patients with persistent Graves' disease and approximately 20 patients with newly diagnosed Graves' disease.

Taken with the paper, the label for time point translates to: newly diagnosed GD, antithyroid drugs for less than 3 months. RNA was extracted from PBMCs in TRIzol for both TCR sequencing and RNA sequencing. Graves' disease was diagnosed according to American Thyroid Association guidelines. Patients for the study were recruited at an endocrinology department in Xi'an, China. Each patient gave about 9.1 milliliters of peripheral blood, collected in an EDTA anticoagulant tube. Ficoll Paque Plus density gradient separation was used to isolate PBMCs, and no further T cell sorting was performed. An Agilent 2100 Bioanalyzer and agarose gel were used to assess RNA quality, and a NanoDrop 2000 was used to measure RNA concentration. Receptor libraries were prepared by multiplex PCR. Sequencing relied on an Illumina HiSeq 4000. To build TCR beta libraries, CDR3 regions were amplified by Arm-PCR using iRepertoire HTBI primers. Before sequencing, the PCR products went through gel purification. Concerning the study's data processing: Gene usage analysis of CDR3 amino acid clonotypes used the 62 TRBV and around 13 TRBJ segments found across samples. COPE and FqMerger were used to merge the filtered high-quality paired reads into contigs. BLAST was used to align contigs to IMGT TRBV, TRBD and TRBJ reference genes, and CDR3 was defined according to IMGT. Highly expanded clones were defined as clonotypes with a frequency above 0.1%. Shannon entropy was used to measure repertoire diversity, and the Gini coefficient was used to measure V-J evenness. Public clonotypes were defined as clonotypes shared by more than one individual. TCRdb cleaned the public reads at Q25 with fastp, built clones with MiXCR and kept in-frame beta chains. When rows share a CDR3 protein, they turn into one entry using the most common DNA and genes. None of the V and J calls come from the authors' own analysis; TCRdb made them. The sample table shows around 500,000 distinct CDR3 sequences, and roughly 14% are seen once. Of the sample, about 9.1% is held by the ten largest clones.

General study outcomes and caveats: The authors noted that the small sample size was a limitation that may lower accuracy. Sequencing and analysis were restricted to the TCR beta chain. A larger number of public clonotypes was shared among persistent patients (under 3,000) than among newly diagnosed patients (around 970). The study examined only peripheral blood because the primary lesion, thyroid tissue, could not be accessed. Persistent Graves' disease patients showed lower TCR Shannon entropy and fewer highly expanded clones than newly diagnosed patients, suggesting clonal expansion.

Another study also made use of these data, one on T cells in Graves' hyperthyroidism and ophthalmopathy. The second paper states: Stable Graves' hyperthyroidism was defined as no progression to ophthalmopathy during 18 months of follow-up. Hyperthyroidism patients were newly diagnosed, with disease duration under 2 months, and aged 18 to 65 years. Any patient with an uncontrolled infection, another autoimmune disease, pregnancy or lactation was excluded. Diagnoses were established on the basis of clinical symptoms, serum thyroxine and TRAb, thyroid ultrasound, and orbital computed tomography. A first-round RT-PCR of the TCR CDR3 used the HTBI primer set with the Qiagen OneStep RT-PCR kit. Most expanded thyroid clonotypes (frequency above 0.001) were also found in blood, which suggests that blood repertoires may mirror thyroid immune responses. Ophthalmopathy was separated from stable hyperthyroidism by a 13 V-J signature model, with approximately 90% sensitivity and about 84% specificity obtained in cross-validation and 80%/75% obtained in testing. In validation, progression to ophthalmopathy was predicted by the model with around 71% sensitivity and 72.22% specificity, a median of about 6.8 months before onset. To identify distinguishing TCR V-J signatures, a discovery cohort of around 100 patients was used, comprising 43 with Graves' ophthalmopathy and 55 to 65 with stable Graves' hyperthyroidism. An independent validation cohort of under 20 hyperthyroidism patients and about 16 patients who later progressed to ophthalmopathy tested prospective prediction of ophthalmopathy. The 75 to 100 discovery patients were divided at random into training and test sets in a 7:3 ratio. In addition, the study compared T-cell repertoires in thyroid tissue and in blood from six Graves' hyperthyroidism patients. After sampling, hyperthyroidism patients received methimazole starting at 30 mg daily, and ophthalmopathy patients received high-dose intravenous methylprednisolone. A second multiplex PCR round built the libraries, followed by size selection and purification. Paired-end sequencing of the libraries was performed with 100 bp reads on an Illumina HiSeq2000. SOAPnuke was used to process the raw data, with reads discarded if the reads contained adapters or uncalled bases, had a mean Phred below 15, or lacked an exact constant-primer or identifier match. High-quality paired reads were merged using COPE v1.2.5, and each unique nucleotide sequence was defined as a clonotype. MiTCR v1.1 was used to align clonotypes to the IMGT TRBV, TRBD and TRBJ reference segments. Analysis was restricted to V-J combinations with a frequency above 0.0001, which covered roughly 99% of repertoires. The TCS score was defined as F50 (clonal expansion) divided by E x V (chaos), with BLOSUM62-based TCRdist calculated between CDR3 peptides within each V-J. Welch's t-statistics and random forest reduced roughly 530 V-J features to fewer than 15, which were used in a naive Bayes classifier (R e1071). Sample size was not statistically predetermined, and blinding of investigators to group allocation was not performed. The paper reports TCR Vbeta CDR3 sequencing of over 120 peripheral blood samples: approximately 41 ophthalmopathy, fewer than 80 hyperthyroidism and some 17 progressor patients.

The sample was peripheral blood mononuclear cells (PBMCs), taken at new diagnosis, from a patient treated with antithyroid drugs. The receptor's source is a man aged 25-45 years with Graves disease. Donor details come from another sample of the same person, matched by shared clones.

The DNA sequence is TGTGCCAGCAGCGAGCGGTCGGGGGTTCTCTACAATGAGCAGTTCTTC. This codes for CASSERSGVLYNEQFF. The chain couples TRBV4-2 to TRBJ2-1; a tentative D call is TRBD2 (6 bases match). Via the germline V gene, CDR1 is LGHNA and CDR2 YNFKEQ. The cysteine opens and the phenylalanine closes a CDR3 of 16 amino acids. Just the 48-base CDR3 DNA is kept, in frame starting at base 1. Deletion took 5 bases off V and 3 bases off J, with a span of 17 bases between the germline ends.